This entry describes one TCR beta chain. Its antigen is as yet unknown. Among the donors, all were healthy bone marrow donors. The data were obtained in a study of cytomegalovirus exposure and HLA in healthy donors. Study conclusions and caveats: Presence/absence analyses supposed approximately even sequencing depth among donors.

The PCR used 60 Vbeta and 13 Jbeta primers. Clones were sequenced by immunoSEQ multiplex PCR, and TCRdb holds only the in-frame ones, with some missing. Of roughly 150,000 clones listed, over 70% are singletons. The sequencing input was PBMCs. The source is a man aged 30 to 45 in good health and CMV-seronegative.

In DNA form, the CDR3 reads TGTGCCAGCAGCTCTGGCAGGGGGCGCACCGGGGAGCTGTTTTTT. Amino acids: CASSSGRGRTGELFF. This chain links TRBV7-9 with TRBJ2-2; 8 positions agree with TRBD1. The V gene end was trimmed by 4 bases and the J gene end by 4 bases; junction bases not matched to a gene: 5. Germline CDR1 and CDR2: SEHNR and FQNEAQ (reference sequence). The CDR3 is 15 residues long.